The clone carrying this T cell receptor (beta chain) was recorded once. The table came from immunoSEQ multiplex PCR; TCRdb's copy has only in-frame clones and leaves some out. The table includes several thousand clones, around 28% detected once. Germline-derived CDR1 and CDR2 are LGHNT and FRNRAP. The germline V and J ends were trimmed by 1 base and 0 bases, with 17 bases remaining between them. The CDR3 contains 18 residues. These data belong to a study of graft-versus-host responses after intestinal transplantation. This TCR derives from a human patient who received an intestinal transplant. The rearrangement uses TRBV12-5 and TRBJ2-3; unclear D gene. The material sequenced was alloreactive CD4+ T cells from a mixed lymphocyte reaction culture, taken before intestinal transplant. The subset is: CFSE-low proliferating T cells sorted from roughly 6-day pre-transplant mixed lymphocyte reaction (GvH or HvG direction). The CDR3 protein is CASGLGTTASSSTDTQYF. The CDR3 DNA reads as TGTGCTAGTGGTTTGGGGACGACCGCTTCTTCTAGCACAGATACGCAGTATTTT. Using reference TRBV12-5 and TRBJ2-3 for the parts outside the CDR3, the full variable domain is DARVTQTPRHKVTEMGQEVTMRCQPILGHNTVFWYRQTMMQGLELLAYFRNRAPLDDSGMPKDRFSAEMPDATLATLKIQPSEPRDSAVYFCASGLGTTASSSTDTQYFGPGTRLTVL.